Shown below are 6 T cell receptor beta chains from a single sample sequenced in a study of blood T cell repertoires in COVID-19. Profiling relied on immunoSEQ multiplex PCR, and the TCRdb table lists in-frame clones only, not all of them. The sample has under 300,000 clones; approximately 86% are singletons. The source material was peripheral blood. The receptors shown here come from a woman aged 55-69 years with active or convalescent COVID-19.

The rearrangement joins TRBV23-1 to TRBJ1-5; TRBD1 might be the D (5 bases). TRBV23-1 is given ORF status, its function remaining uncertain. The V and J ends lost 0 bases and 0 bases respectively, with 9 bases between them. The CDR3 spans 16 residues. The CDR3 nucleotides are TGCGCCAGCAGTCAATCGGGGCGGCCTAGCAATCAGCCCCAGCATTTT. Its translation is CASSQSGRPSNQPQHF.

This clone was detected only a few times. The genes are TRBV2 and TRBJ1-4, with unresolved D. Germline assignment: CDR1 SNHLY and CDR2 FYNNEI. Trimming cost V 6 bases and J 1 base, with 12 bases left between them. The CDR3 loop spans 15 amino acids. The CDR3 region is CASRHHRGTNEKLFF. The CDR3 nucleotides are TGTGCCAGCAGACACCACCGCGGAACTAATGAAAAACTGTTTTTT.

This chain joins TRBV30 and TRBJ1-6, with 8 bases lining up with TRBD1. Unmatched junction bases numbered 4, after V lost 8 bases and J lost 7 bases. Germline V gene lookup returns CDR1 GTSNPN and CDR2 SVGIG (reference sequence). The CDR3 contains 12 residues. The CDR3 loop reads CAARGLNSPLHF. The CDR3 DNA follows: TGTGCCGCCAGGGGGCTGAATTCACCCCTCCACTTT.

The genes are TRBV3-1 (or the pseudogene TRBV3-2) and TRBJ2-1, with D maybe TRBD1 (5 bases). CDR1 and CDR2 (germline): LGHDT, YNNKEL (reference sequence). The ends were cut back, 1 base at V and 3 bases at J, with 10 bases in the middle. The CDR3 has 15 residues. The CDR3 bases are TGTGCCAGCAGCCAAGCAGGGATTCGCTACAATGAGCAGTTCTTC. Its protein is CASSQAGIRYNEQFF.

This clone was recorded at least ten times. J is TRBJ1-2 and V is TRBV13; a possible D gene is TRBD1 (6 bases). V shed 6 bases and J shed 7 bases, with 15 bases lying between them. Germline CDR1 reads PRHDT; CDR2 reads FYEKMQ (reference sequence). CDR3 length: 13 residues. The CDR3, as DNA: TGTGCCAGCAGTCCCGATAGGGACACTGGCTACACCTTC. Translated, it gives CASSPDRDTGYTF. The whole variable domain, remainder taken from reference TRBV13 and TRBJ1-2, is AAGVIQSPRHLIKEKRETATLKCYPIPRHDTVYWYQQGPGQDPQFLISFYEKMQSDKGSIPDRFSAQQFSDYHSELNMSSLELGDSALYFCASSPDRDTGYTFGSGTRLTVV.

A single count supports this clone. The rearrangement links TRBV19 to TRBJ1-2, with 10 positions matching TRBD1. The germline gives CDR1 LNHDA, CDR2 SQIVND (reference sequence). With 7 bases clipped from V and 3 bases from J, the junction kept 5 bases outside the gene matches. There are 14 residues in the CDR3. The CDR3 sequence is CASTGDRGYYGYTF. CDR3 DNA: TGTGCCAGTACCGGGGACAGGGGATACTATGGCTACACCTTC. Full variable domain (missing parts from reference TRBV19 and TRBJ1-2): DGGITQSPKYLFRKEGQNVTLSCEQNLNHDAMYWYRQDPGQGLRLIYYSQIVNDFQKGDIAEGYSVSREKKESFPLTVTSAQKNPTAFYLCASTGDRGYYGYTFGSGTRLTVV.